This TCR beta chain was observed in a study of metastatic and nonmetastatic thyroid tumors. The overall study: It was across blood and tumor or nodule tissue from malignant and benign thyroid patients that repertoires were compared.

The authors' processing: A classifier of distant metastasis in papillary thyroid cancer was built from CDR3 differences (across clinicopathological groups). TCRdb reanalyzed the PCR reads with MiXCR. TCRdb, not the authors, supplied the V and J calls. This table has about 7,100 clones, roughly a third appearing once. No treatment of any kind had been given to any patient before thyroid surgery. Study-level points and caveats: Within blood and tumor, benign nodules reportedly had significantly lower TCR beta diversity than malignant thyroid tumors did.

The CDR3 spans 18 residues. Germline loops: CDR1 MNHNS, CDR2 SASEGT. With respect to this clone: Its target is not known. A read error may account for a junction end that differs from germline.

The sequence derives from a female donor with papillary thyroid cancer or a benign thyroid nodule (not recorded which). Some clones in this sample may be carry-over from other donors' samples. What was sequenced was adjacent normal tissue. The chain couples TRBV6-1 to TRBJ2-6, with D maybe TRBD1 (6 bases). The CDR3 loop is CARSQLRTVLSGAIVLTF. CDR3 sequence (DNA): TGTGCCAGGAGTCAACTCCGGACAGTTTTATCCGGGGCCATCGTCCTGACTTTC.